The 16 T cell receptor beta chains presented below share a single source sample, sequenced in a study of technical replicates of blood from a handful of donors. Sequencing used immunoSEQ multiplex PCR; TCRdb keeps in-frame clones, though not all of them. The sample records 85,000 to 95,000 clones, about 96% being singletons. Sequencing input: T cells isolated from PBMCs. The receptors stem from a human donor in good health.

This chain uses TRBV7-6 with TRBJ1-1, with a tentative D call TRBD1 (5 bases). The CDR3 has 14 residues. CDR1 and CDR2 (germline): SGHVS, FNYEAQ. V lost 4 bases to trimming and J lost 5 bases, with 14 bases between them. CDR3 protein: CASSWGTSRTEAFF. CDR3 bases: TGTGCCAGCAGCTGGGGCACTTCTAGGACTGAAGCTTTCTTT.

The chain's CDR3 is CASSLNRGSTEAFF. CDR3 DNA: TGTGCCAGCAGCTTAAACAGGGGGAGCACTGAAGCTTTCTTT. V is TRBV11-1 and J is TRBJ1-1; 8 bases map to TRBD1. The CDR3 totals 14 residues. Germline assignment: CDR1 SGHAT and CDR2 FQDESV (reference sequence). Germline trimming cut 2 bases from V and 4 bases from J; bases unmatched to any gene: 3.

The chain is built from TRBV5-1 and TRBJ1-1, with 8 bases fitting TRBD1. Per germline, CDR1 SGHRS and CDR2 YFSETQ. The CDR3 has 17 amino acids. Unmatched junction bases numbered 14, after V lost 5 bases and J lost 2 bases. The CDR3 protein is CASRGDRPPRVNTEAFF. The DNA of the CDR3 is TGCGCCAGCAGGGGGGACAGGCCTCCAAGGGTTAACACTGAAGCTTTCTTT.

The CDR3 region is CASSPWGLRNTEAFF. The CDR3 nucleotides are TGTGCCAGCAGTCCTTGGGGGCTGCGTAACACTGAAGCTTTCTTT. The V call is TRBV6-5, the J call TRBJ1-1; D is perhaps TRBD1 (6 bases). The germline V gene has CDR1 MNHEY and CDR2 SVGAGI. V lost 5 bases and J lost 2, with 15 bases in between. CDR3 length: 15 residues.

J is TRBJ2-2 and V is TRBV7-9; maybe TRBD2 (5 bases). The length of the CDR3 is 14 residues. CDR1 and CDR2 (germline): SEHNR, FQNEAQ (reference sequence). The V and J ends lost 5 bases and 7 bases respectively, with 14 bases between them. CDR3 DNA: TGTGCCAGCAGCCCCACTAGGTTCGGCGGGGAGCTGTTTTTT. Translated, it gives CASSPTRFGGELFF.

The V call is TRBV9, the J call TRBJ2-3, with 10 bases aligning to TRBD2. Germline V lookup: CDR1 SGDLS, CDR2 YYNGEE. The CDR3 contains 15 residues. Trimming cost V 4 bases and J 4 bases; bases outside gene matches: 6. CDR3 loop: CASSLAGVMADTQYF. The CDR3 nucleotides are TGTGCCAGCAGCCTAGCGGGAGTCATGGCAGATACGCAGTATTTT. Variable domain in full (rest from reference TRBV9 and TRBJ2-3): DSGVTQTPKHLITATGQRVTLRCSPRSGDLSVYWYQQSLDQGLQFLIQYYNGEERAKGNILERFSAQQFPDLHSELNLSSLELGDSALYFCASSLAGVMADTQYFGPGTRLTVL.

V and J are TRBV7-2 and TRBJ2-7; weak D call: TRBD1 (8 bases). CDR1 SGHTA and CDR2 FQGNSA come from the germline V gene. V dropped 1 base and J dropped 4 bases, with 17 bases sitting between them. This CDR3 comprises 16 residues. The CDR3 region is CASSLGPDREGYEQYF. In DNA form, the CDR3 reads TGTGCCAGCAGCTTAGGTCCGGACAGGGAGGGGTACGAGCAGTACTTC.

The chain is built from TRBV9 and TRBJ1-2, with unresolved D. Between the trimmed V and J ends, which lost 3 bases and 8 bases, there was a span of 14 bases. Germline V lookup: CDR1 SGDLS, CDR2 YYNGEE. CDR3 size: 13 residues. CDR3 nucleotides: TGTGCCAGCAGCGGGAAGGGAGGGTGGGGCTACACCTTC. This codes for CASSGKGGWGYTF.

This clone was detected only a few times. Written as DNA, the CDR3 is TGTGCCAGCAGCCAGGGGGCGGGGAACACTGAAGCTTTCTTT. Residues: CASSQGAGNTEAFF. The rearrangement links TRBV6-5 to TRBJ1-1; 8 nucleotides agree with TRBD1. The CDR3 extends over 14 amino acids. J gave up 1 base and V 6 bases, and 4 bases lay outside the gene matches. In germline, CDR1 is MNHEY, CDR2 SVGAGI.

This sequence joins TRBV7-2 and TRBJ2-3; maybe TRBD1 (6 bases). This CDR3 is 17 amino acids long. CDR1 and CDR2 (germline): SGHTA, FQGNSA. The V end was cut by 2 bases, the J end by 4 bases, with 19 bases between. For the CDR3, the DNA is TGTGCCAGCAGCTTACTGGGACCCGGACAGTTAGCAGATACGCAGTATTTT. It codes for CASSLLGPGQLADTQYF.

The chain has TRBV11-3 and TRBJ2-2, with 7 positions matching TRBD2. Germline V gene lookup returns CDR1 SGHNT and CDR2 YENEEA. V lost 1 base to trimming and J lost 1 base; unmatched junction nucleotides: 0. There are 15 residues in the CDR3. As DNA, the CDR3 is TGTGCCAGCAGCTTAGCTAGCGGGAACACCGGGGAGCTGTTTTTT. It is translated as CASSLASGNTGELFF.

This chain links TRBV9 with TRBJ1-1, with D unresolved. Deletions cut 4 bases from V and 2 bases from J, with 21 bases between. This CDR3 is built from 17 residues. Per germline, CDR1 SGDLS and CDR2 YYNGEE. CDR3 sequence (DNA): TGTGCCAGCAGCCCCTACGCGGGCAGGAGTTATAACACTGAAGCTTTCTTT. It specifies CASSPYAGRSYNTEAFF.

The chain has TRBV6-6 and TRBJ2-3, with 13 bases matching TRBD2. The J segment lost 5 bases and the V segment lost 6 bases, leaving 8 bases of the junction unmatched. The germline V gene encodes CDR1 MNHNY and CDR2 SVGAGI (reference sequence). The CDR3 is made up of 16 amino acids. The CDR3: CASSLGTSGKGDTQYF. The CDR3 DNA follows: TGTGCCAGCAGCCTTGGGACTAGCGGGAAAGGAGATACGCAGTATTTT.

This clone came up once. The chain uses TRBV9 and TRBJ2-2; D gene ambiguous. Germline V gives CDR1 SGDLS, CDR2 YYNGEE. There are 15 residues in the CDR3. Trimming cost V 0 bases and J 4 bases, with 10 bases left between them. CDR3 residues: CASSVAWAGTGELFF. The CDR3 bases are TGTGCCAGCAGCGTAGCCTGGGCTGGCACCGGGGAGCTGTTTTTT.

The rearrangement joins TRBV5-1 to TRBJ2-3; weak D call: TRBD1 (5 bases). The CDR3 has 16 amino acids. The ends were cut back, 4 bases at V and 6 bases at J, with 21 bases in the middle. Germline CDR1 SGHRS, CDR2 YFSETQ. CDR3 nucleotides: TGCGCCAGCAGCCCTGAAGTACTTCAGGGATGGGATACGCAGTATTTT. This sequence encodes CASSPEVLQGWDTQYF. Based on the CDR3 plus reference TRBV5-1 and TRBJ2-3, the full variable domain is KAGVTQTPRYLIKTRGQQVTLSCSPISGHRSVSWYQQTPGQGLQFLFEYFSETQRNKGNFPGRFSGRQFSNSRSEMNVSTLELGDSALYLCASSPEVLQGWDTQYFGPGTRLTVL.

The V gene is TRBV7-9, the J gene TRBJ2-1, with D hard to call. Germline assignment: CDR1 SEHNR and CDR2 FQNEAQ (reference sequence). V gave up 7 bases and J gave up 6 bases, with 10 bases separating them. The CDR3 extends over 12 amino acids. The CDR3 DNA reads TGTGCCAGCAAAGCAGGTGGCAATGAGCAGTTCTTC. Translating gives CASKAGGNEQFF.